The 25 T cell receptor beta chains reported below all come from one sample, sequenced in a study of T cells in Graves' hyperthyroidism and ophthalmopathy (dated by TCRdb to the late 2010s). The method behind the library was multiplex PCR. The data were produced on an Illumina HiSeq 2000. Amplification of TCR beta CDR3 regions was carried out from RNA transcripts. A first-round RT-PCR of the TCR CDR3 used the HTBI primer set with the Qiagen OneStep RT-PCR kit. TCRdb cleaned the public reads at Q25 with fastp, built clones with MiXCR and kept in-frame beta chains. Rows are unified per CDR3 protein, each entry keeping the most common DNA and genes. The sample profile shows 300,000 to 500,000 distinct CDR3 sequences; about 14% of them were found once. Around 27% of the sample is in the top ten clones. What was sequenced was blood. All receptors come from a man between 45 and 60 years old with Graves' ophthalmopathy.

This chain joins TRBV12-3 or TRBV12-4 and TRBJ2-7, with unresolved D. Trimming removed 5 bases at V and 3 bases at J, with 17 bases between. The CDR3 extends over 15 amino acids. Here the CDR3 DNA reads TGTGCCAGCAGTACCGTTATCAGATCAAGCTACGAGCAGTACTTC. Its protein product is CASSTVIRSSYEQYF.

This clonotype was counted between two and nine times. Germline and junction disagree at one end, which may indicate a read error. The rearrangement uses TRBV12-3 or TRBV12-4 and TRBJ1-3; D gene uncertain. The CDR3 spans 14 residues. The CDR3 DNA is TGTGCCAGCAGCCAAAACAGCCGTGGAAACACCATACATTTT. It encodes CASSQNSRGNTIHF.

The chain is built from TRBV29-1 and TRBJ2-5, with 11 bases identical to TRBD2. The CDR3 sequence is 15 residues long. From germline, CDR1 is SQVTM and CDR2 ANQGSEA. V shed 2 bases, J shed 2 bases, and the junction held 4 bases outside the gene matches. The CDR3 sequence is CSVELAGGAQETQYF. For the CDR3, the DNA is TGCAGCGTTGAACTAGCGGGAGGCGCGCAAGAGACCCAGTACTTC.

This clonotype was found many times. The gene calls are TRBV18 and TRBJ2-2; 8 nucleotides agree with TRBD1. Germline V gives CDR1 KGHSH, CDR2 LQKENI. V lost 3 bases, J lost 7 bases, and 4 bases stayed unmatched. This CDR3 has 14 amino acids. The CDR3 sequence is CASSPIDRGGELFF. The DNA of the CDR3 is TGTGCCAGCTCACCTATCGACAGGGGCGGGGAGCTGTTTTTT.

This clonotype was counted ten times or more. The chain employs TRBV7-6 and TRBJ2-7, with D possibly matching TRBD2 (5 bases). V dropped 1 base and J dropped 2 bases, with 12 bases sitting between them. Germline values: CDR1 SGHVS, CDR2 FNYEAQ. CDR3 length: 15 residues. CDR3 in DNA: TGTGCCAGCAGCTTAGGCCCTAGCCGGGCCTACGAGCAGTACTTC. Amino acids: CASSLGPSRAYEQYF.

This clonotype was counted many times. The CDR3 is CASSLSTGPDTQYF. DNA of the CDR3: TGCGCCAGCAGCTTGTCTACGGGCCCAGATACGCAGTATTTT. The chain joins TRBV5-1 to TRBJ2-3; no clear D. The CDR3 contains 14 residues. Germline CDR1 reads SGHRS; CDR2 reads YFSETQ. V shed 1 base and J shed 4 bases, with 10 bases lying between them.

This clonotype was observed many times. The chain recombines TRBV4-2 with TRBJ2-7; 7 bases are a match to TRBD2. CDR1 and CDR2 (germline): LGHNA, YNFKEQ. The CDR3 covers 17 residues. V gave up 4 bases and J gave up 3 bases; unmatched junction bases: 15. The CDR3 region has the DNA TGTGCCAGCAGCCGAACCGGGACTACACCACACCTCTACGAGCAGTACTTC. Its translation: CASSRTGTTPHLYEQYF.

This clonotype has ten or more counts. The chain links TRBV28 to TRBJ1-5, with 7 bases lining up with TRBD1. Germline-derived CDR1 and CDR2 are MDHEN and SYDVKM. V gave up 6 bases and J gave up 5 bases; unmatched junction bases: 4. The CDR3 runs 13 residues. CDR3 region: CASSDREYQPQHF. In DNA, the CDR3 is TGTGCCAGCAGCGACAGGGAATATCAGCCCCAGCATTTT.

This clonotype has only a few counts. V and J are TRBV30 and TRBJ2-7; unclear D gene. The V and J ends lost 1 base and 8 bases respectively, with 18 bases between them. The length of the CDR3 is 14 residues. Germline CDR1 and CDR2: GTSNPN and SVGIG (reference sequence). The CDR3, as DNA: TGTGCCTGGAGTGCCTCGTTTTTTGGGGTCAAGCAGTACTTC. Protein: CAWSASFFGVKQYF.

As concerns this clonotype: Possible read error: a much larger clone is one base away. The gene calls are TRBV3-1 and TRBJ2-3, with TRBD2 identical over 7 bases. V trimming: 3 bases; J trimming: 3 bases; junction bases outside the gene matches: 6. The CDR3 extends over 15 amino acids. Germline V gives CDR1 LGHDT, CDR2 YNNKEL (reference sequence). The DNA of the CDR3 is TGTGCCAGCAGCCACGTAAGGGAGGGGACAGATACGCAGTATTTT. Translation gives CASSHVREGTDTQYF.

The sample holds many counts of this clonotype. This rearrangement joins TRBV20-1 to TRBJ1-2; D is unclear. V was shortened by 3 bases and J by 0 bases, with 17 bases between the two germline ends. CDR3 length: 16 amino acids. Germline V CDR1 and CDR2: DFQATT, SNEGSKA (reference sequence). DNA for the CDR3: TGCAGTGCTAGGGGAACAAGGGTCTCCGCTAACTATGGCTACACCTTC. Its translation: CSARGTRVSANYGYTF.

The V gene is TRBV30, the J gene TRBJ1-2; 8 bases are a match to TRBD1. The germline gives CDR1 GTSNPN, CDR2 SVGIG (reference sequence). This CDR3 region has 18 residues. Trimming removed 2 bases from V and 3 bases from J; junction bases left unmatched: 17. The CDR3 spells CAWSLLLLPGGEYYGYTF. CDR3 coding DNA: TGTGCCTGGAGTCTATTGTTACTCCCAGGGGGCGAGTACTATGGCTACACCTTC.

This clonotype was seen a handful of times. The chain carries TRBV7-9 and TRBJ2-3; 8 bases align to TRBD2. From germline, CDR1 is SEHNR and CDR2 FQNEAQ (reference sequence). This CDR3 is 16 amino acids long. V was pared by 2 bases and J by 5 bases, with 9 bases of the junction left unmatched. CDR3 nucleotides: TGTGCCAGCAGCTTAACCCCCCAACGGGAGGGAGATACGCAGTATTTT. It translates to CASSLTPQREGDTQYF.

This clonotype occurred a few times. V and J are TRBV28 and TRBJ2-5; D is unresolved. The CDR3 extends over 13 amino acids. Trimming removed 3 bases at V and 2 bases at J, with 7 bases between. The germline V gene encodes CDR1 MDHEN and CDR2 SYDVKM. CDR3 residues: CASSFFAQETQYF. The CDR3 DNA is TGTGCCAGCAGTTTCTTTGCGCAAGAGACCCAGTACTTC.

This clonotype was counted at least ten times. V usage is TRBV30 and J usage is TRBJ2-7; D gene ambiguous. Germline values: CDR1 GTSNPN, CDR2 SVGIG (reference sequence). The CDR3 consists of 14 residues. Trimming removed 0 bases from V and 0 bases from J, with 9 bases in between. This CDR3 reads CAWSVSGDSYEQYF. CDR3 sequence (DNA): TGTGCCTGGAGTGTGAGTGGGGACTCCTACGAGCAGTACTTC. Drawing the rest from reference TRBV30 and TRBJ2-7, the complete variable domain is SQTIHQWPATLVQPVGSPLSLECTVEGTSNPNLYWYRQAAGRGLQLLFYSVGIGQISSEVPQNLSASRPQDRQFILSSKKLLLSDSGFYLCAWSVSGDSYEQYFGPGTRLTVT.

This clonotype was counted between two and nine times. The gene calls are TRBV4-2 and TRBJ1-4; tentative D call: TRBD1 (5 bases). Germline CDR1 reads LGHNA; CDR2 reads YNFKEQ. The CDR3 loop spans 15 amino acids. V lost 8 bases to trimming and J lost 0 bases, with 13 bases between them. This CDR3 is CASGSKQATNEKLFF. The DNA of the CDR3 is TGTGCCAGCGGGTCAAAACAGGCAACTAATGAAAAACTGTTTTTT.

The sample holds a few counts of this clonotype. With a much larger clone just one base away, this may be a read error. J is TRBJ2-1 and V is TRBV2; 12 nucleotides agree with TRBD2. The V gene's germline CDR1 is SNHLY and CDR2 FYNNEI. This CDR3 comprises 17 residues. With 8 bases clipped from V and 2 bases from J, the junction kept 10 bases outside the gene matches. Here the CDR3 DNA reads TGTGCCAGCGGGTCAGGACTAGCGGGACGCCCCTACAATGAGCAGTTCTTC. Encoded protein: CASGSGLAGRPYNEQFF.

This clonotype was detected a few times. The junction does not match germline at one end; this may be a read error. The chain links TRBV7-3 to TRBJ2-1, with no clear D. The CDR3 loop spans 15 amino acids. Germline CDR1 and CDR2: SGHTA and FQGTGA. The CDR3: CTSSLGRHRGDEQFF. CDR3 bases: TGTACCAGCAGCTTAGGACGCCACCGAGGCGATGAGCAGTTCTTC.

This clonotype showed up many times. This chain links TRBV20-1 with TRBJ2-1; perhaps TRBD2 as D (6 bases). The CDR3 runs to 14 residues. Germline values: CDR1 DFQATT, CDR2 SNEGSKA (reference sequence). CDR3 residues: CRVEGGIRYNEQFF. In DNA, the CDR3 is TGCAGAGTCGAGGGCGGGATCAGGTACAATGAGCAGTTCTTC.

The chain uses TRBV28 and TRBJ2-2; 8 bases align to TRBD1. The CDR3 covers 18 residues. J lost 2 bases, V lost 2 bases, and 10 bases had no gene match. In germline, CDR1 is MDHEN, CDR2 SYDVKM. The DNA of the CDR3 is TGTGCCAGCAGTTTAAACCCAGGACAGGGTTTCAACACCGGGGAGCTGTTTTTT. Translated, it gives CASSLNPGQGFNTGELFF.

This clonotype occurred many times. The chain joins TRBV20-1 to TRBJ2-2; D could derive from TRBD1 or TRBD2 (5 bases each). The V gene's germline CDR1 is DFQATT and CDR2 SNEGSKA (reference sequence). V was shortened by 6 bases and J by 0 bases, with 11 bases between the two germline ends. This CDR3 spans 14 amino acids. The CDR3 loop is CSAQGTPNTGELFF. In DNA, the CDR3 is TGCAGTGCCCAAGGGACGCCGAACACCGGGGAGCTGTTTTTT.

This chain connects TRBV7-8 to TRBJ2-1; 11 nucleotides agree with TRBD2. V dropped 3 bases and J dropped 6; count of bases not matched to a gene: 7. The CDR3 consists of 16 residues. Germline lookup yields CDR1 SGHVS and CDR2 FQNEAQ. CDR3: CASSLAPGLAVNEQFF. CDR3 DNA: TGTGCCAGCAGCTTGGCCCCGGGACTAGCGGTCAATGAGCAGTTCTTC. Looking up the rest from reference TRBV7-8 and TRBJ2-1 gives the full variable domain: GAGVSQSPRYKVAKRGQDVALRCDPISGHVSLFWYQQALGQGPEFLTYFQNEAQLDKSGLPSDRFFAERPEGSVSTLKIQRTQQEDSAVYLCASSLAPGLAVNEQFFGPGTRLTVL.

The rearrangement uses TRBV27 and TRBJ2-7; the match to TRBD1 covers 8 bases. The length of the CDR3 is 13 residues. The V gene's germline CDR1 is MNHEY and CDR2 SMNVEV (reference sequence). The V and J ends lost 6 bases and 4 bases, in that order; junction bases with no gene match: 5. CDR3 amino acids: CASRTGVGYEQYF. In nucleotides, the CDR3 is TGTGCCAGCAGGACAGGGGTGGGGTACGAGCAGTACTTC.

In its sample, this clonotype was seen a few times. The V gene is TRBV19, the J gene TRBJ2-6; 12 bases are a match to TRBD2. CDR1 and CDR2 from the germline V gene are LNHDA and SQIVND (reference sequence). The V gene end was trimmed by 5 bases and the J gene end by 0 bases; junction bases not matched to a gene: 8. CDR3 size: 19 residues. The CDR3 sequence is CASSPDLAGGGSGANVLTF. CDR3 coding DNA: TGTGCCAGTAGTCCGGACCTAGCGGGAGGGGGCTCTGGGGCCAACGTCCTGACTTTC.

The table lists this clonotype with many counts. The chain carries TRBV11-2 and TRBJ2-4; D remains unclear. The CDR3 extends over 15 amino acids. From germline, CDR1 is SGHAT and CDR2 FQNNGV. Trimming left V 5 bases short and J 0 bases short, with 11 bases between. CDR3 DNA sequence: TGTGCCAGCAGCCTTCCGACCCTAGCCAAAAACATTCAGTACTTC. Translation: CASSLPTLAKNIQYF.